These T cell receptor beta chains were read from a single sample in a study of shared clonotypes between healthy human individuals. Assay used: immunoSEQ multiplex PCR; TCRdb lists only in-frame clones, some missing. Seen here are 1.5 million to 2.5 million clones, about 95% observed once, and the top ten hold less than 1.5%. Sequencing was carried out using naive CD8+ T cells sorted from blood. The receptors were sampled from a man younger than 35 in good health. The CDR3 runs from the conserved cysteine through the conserved F or W.

v_gene,CDR3aa
TRBV27,CASSLLRVADTGELFF
TRBV6-1,CAHGEFATNEKLFF
TRBV6-1,CASSIQQENTEAFF
TRBV4-1,CASRDRDRANYEQYF
TRBV29-1,CSVVLAGASSYNEQFF
TRBV6-1,CASSATSGGAYNEQFF
TRBV28,CASSHPDLYADTDTQYF
TRBV6-1,CASSESPSGTYNEQFF
TRBV6-1,CASSGDSSYGYTF
TRBV6-4,CASSEERGSSNEQFF
TRBV7-6,CASSLDPTETQYF
TRBV5-6,CASSSTLGGSEYEQYF
TRBV5-1,CASSLFSGGAVGETQYF
TRBV6-6,CASSYYPDRAYEQYF
TRBV19,CASRDSSGGTVDTQYF
TRBV4-1,CASSQESRTLYNEQFF
TRBV6-5,CASSPSGTSGHEQYF
TRBV13,CASSLGLDSGNTIYF
TRBV6-6,CASSPAPSGYEQYF
TRBV30,CAWNGVAGGTGELFF
TRBV29-1,CSVDTLYGYTF
TRBV5-1,CASSSTGLVGPEQYF
TRBV9,CASTSVSTDTQYF